These 32 T cell receptor beta chains originate from one sample sequenced in a study of blood T cell repertoires in COVID-19 (dated by TCRdb to 2020 to 2022). The library was built by means of the immunoSEQ multiplex PCR assay. What TCRdb holds here is the immuneACCESS table cut down to in-frame rearrangements. Part of the clones is not present; checked against another copy, under half of the missing clones reflect an unresolved V gene, and the others are unexplained. The sample table records 250,000 to 300,000 clones; approximately 87% of these occur just once. The leading ten clones occupy less than 1.6% of the sample. Material: peripheral blood. These receptors were taken from a woman in her thirties or forties who had recovered from COVID-19.

The chain combines TRBV9 with TRBJ2-2; D is possibly TRBD2 (7 bases). Germline assignment: CDR1 SGDLS and CDR2 YYNGEE. V lost 0 bases to trimming and J lost 1 base, with 13 bases between them. This CDR3 region has 17 residues. The CDR3 sequence: CASSVAGAGENTGELFF. DNA of the CDR3: TGTGCCAGCAGCGTAGCGGGGGCGGGGGAGAACACCGGGGAGCTGTTTTTT.

V and J are TRBV19 and TRBJ1-1, with a weak D call TRBD1 (5 bases). Trimming shortened V by 9 bases and J by 1 base, and 12 bases separated the two germline ends. Germline V gene lookup returns CDR1 LNHDA and CDR2 SQIVND (reference sequence). The CDR3 spans 13 residues. This CDR3 reads CASDSQANTEAFF. The CDR3 DNA reads TGTGCCAGCGATTCACAGGCGAACACTGAAGCTTTCTTT.

The chain has TRBV27 and TRBJ2-7; 10 nucleotides agree with TRBD1. The CDR3 is 15 amino acids. Unmatched junction bases numbered 9, after V lost 4 bases and J lost 6 bases. Germline V gene sequence: CDR1 MNHEY, CDR2 SMNVEV (reference sequence). The CDR3 loop reads CASSSGDRGWGEQYF. The CDR3 region has the DNA TGTGCCAGCAGTTCAGGGGACAGGGGATGGGGCGAGCAGTACTTC.

The chain links TRBV11-3 to TRBJ2-1, with 7 bases fitting TRBD2. This CDR3 is built from 13 residues. The V and J ends lost 2 bases and 8 bases, in that order; junction bases with no gene match: 3. In germline, CDR1 is SGHNT, CDR2 YENEEA. The DNA of the CDR3 is TGTGCCAGCAGCTTACCAGGGAGGGATGAGCAGTTCTTC. This encodes CASSLPGRDEQFF.

V is TRBV7-5 and J is TRBJ2-7; the table assigns TRBD1, which was not confirmed against the DNA. TRBV7-5 is described as a pseudogene. The CDR3 loop spans 16 amino acids. The CDR3 is CARSLARRRQHYEQYF. CDR3 DNA sequence: TGTGCCAGAAGCTTAGCGCGTAGAAGACAGCACTACGAGCAGTACTTC.

On this clone: Other DNA sequences in the same sample also yield this CDR3. The chain has TRBV30 and TRBJ1-2; D ambiguous. This CDR3 spans 11 amino acids. Germline CDR1 and CDR2: GTSNPN and SVGIG (reference sequence). With 2 bases removed from V and 5 bases from J, the gap between germline ends came to 6 bases. CDR3 bases: TGTGCCTGGAGTCGGGGATATGGCTACACCTTC. Residues: CAWSRGYGYTF.

The J gene is TRBJ1-2, the V gene TRBV5-6, with D possibly TRBD1 on 5 matching bases. Trimming took 3 bases from V and 3 from J, leaving 15 bases between them. Germline CDR1 reads SGHDT; CDR2 reads YYEEEE. This CDR3 comprises 15 residues. The CDR3 coding sequence is TGTGCCAGCAGCTCTGCCGGGGGGTGGTACTATGGCTACACCTTC. Protein sequence: CASSSAGGWYYGYTF.

The rearrangement uses TRBV7-2 and TRBJ2-3; D may be TRBD2 (6 bases). The CDR3 totals 14 residues. The germline V gene encodes CDR1 SGHTA and CDR2 FQGNSA. V was shortened by 5 bases and J by 4 bases, with 13 bases between the two germline ends. DNA of the CDR3: TGTGCCAGCAGCCCACAGCGGGTAGCAGATACGCAGTATTTT. Its protein is CASSPQRVADTQYF.

This chain connects TRBV7-9 to TRBJ1-6; 9 bases match TRBD1. The ends lost 3 bases at V and 10 bases at J; junction bases unmatched: 7. The CDR3 contains 15 residues. Germline CDR1 reads SEHNR; CDR2 reads FQNEAQ (reference sequence). The CDR3 bases are TGTGCCAGCAGCTTCGAAACAGGGGGCGGATCACCCCTCCACTTT. Translating gives CASSFETGGGSPLHF.

The chain carries TRBV4-1 and TRBJ1-5; the match to TRBD1 covers 7 bases. The V and J ends lost 0 bases and 6 bases, in that order; junction bases with no gene match: 5. The germline CDR1 and CDR2 sequences are MGHRA and YSYEKL. The CDR3 consists of 15 residues. CDR3 sequence reads: CASSQEGWDSQPQHF. The CDR3 DNA sequence: TGCGCCAGCAGCCAAGAAGGCTGGGACAGTCAGCCCCAGCATTTT.

The chain employs TRBV7-2 and TRBJ2-3; D is unclear. The V end was cut by 5 bases, the J end by 0 bases, with 15 bases between. Germline CDR1 SGHTA, CDR2 FQGNSA. This CDR3 comprises 16 residues. The CDR3 DNA follows: TGTGCCAGCAGCCCAAGGCGGTTGACTAGCACAGATACGCAGTATTTT. Translation: CASSPRRLTSTDTQYF.

The chain couples TRBV27 to TRBJ1-5, with D unclear. The CDR3 spans 16 residues. Trimming shortened V by 5 bases and J by 0 bases, and 14 bases separated the two germline ends. Germline values: CDR1 MNHEY, CDR2 SMNVEV (reference sequence). This CDR3 is CASSPLTLHSNQPQHF. Here the CDR3 DNA reads TGTGCCAGCAGTCCCCTGACATTACATAGCAATCAGCCCCAGCATTTT.

V usage is TRBV2 and J usage is TRBJ2-4, with D possibly matching TRBD2 (6 bases). CDR3 size: 20 residues. CDR1 and CDR2 from the germline V gene are SNHLY and FYNNEI. Trimming cost V 0 bases and J 1 base, with 22 bases left between them. CDR3 DNA sequence: TGTGCCAGCAGTGAAGCGGGGGGTGGCAGCGTACTGTCGGCCAAAAACATTCAGTACTTC. Its translation: CASSEAGGGSVLSAKNIQYF.

V gene TRBV9 combines with J gene TRBJ2-6, with D perhaps TRBD2 (6 bases). Germline CDR1 and CDR2: SGDLS and YYNGEE. The CDR3 is made up of 18 amino acids. Trimming pared 3 bases from V and 0 bases from J, leaving 16 bases between. The CDR3 protein is CASSGGTPDLSGANVLTF. The CDR3 DNA reads TGTGCCAGCAGCGGCGGGACTCCTGACCTCTCTGGGGCCAACGTCCTGACTTTC.

The J gene is TRBJ2-1, the V gene TRBV13; 9 bases are a match to TRBD2. Per germline, CDR1 PRHDT and CDR2 FYEKMQ (reference sequence). V gave up 0 bases and J gave up 2 bases; unmatched junction bases: 5. The CDR3 contains 17 residues. In DNA form, the CDR3 reads TGTGCCAGCAGCTTAGGCTGGGGCGGGGGGGCCTACAATGAGCAGTTCTTC. It encodes CASSLGWGGGAYNEQFF.

This chain connects TRBV7-9 to TRBJ2-2; 10 nucleotides align to TRBD2. The V segment lost 7 bases and the J segment 0 bases; nucleotides outside the gene matches: 2. Germline CDR1 SEHNR, CDR2 FQNEAQ (reference sequence). The CDR3 length is 15 residues. CDR3 sequence: CASTGLAANTGELFF. The CDR3, as DNA: TGTGCCAGCACAGGACTAGCGGCGAACACCGGGGAGCTGTTTTTT. Supplemented by reference TRBV7-9 and TRBJ2-2, the full variable domain reads DTGVSQNPRHKITKRGQNVTFRCDPISEHNRLYWYRQTLGQGPEFLTYFQNEAQLEKSRLLSDRFSAERPKGSFSTLEIQRTEQGDSAMYLCASTGLAANTGELFFGEGSRLTVL.

The chain recombines TRBV11-2 with TRBJ1-1, with unresolved D. V was clipped by 2 bases and J by 4 bases, with 11 bases between them. The germline CDR1 and CDR2 sequences are SGHAT and FQNNGV. This CDR3 region has 14 residues. CDR3 sequence (DNA): TGTGCCAGCAGCTTAAGGAGGGAGAGCACTGAAGCTTTCTTT. This codes for CASSLRRESTEAFF.

The chain is built from TRBV27 and TRBJ1-6; D may be TRBD1 (5 bases). V was clipped by 0 bases and J by 5 bases, with 8 bases between them. CDR1 is MNHEY, CDR2 SMNVEV, per germline (reference sequence). The CDR3 length is 15 residues. The CDR3 is CASSLSDRDNSPLHF. The CDR3 region has the DNA TGTGCCAGCAGTTTATCAGACAGAGATAATTCACCCCTCCACTTT.

CDR3 residues: CSVVSGQGYNEQFF. In DNA, the CDR3 is TGCAGCGTTGTGTCGGGACAGGGGTACAATGAGCAGTTCTTC. The rearrangement links TRBV29-1 to TRBJ2-1; the match to TRBD1 covers 10 bases. The V and J ends lost 4 bases and 4 bases, in that order; junction bases with no gene match: 4. The germline V gene encodes CDR1 SQVTM and CDR2 ANQGSEA. This CDR3 is built from 14 residues.

V gene TRBV6-6 combines with J gene TRBJ2-5; 10 positions match TRBD1. The CDR3 is made up of 14 amino acids. The germline gives CDR1 MNHNY, CDR2 SVGAGI (reference sequence). The ends lost 7 bases at V and 5 bases at J; junction bases unmatched: 7. The CDR3 region has the DNA TGTGCCAGCAATAGACAGGGGGCTGGTGAGACCCAGTACTTC. As protein: CASNRQGAGETQYF.

The rearrangement uses TRBV5-4 and TRBJ2-7; TRBD2 agrees at 9 bases. With 7 bases clipped from V and 4 bases from J, the junction kept 21 bases outside the gene matches. Germline CDR1 is SGHNT and CDR2 is YYREEE (reference sequence). The CDR3 is 18 amino acids. In DNA form, the CDR3 reads TGTGCCAGCTCCCTTTGGGAGGTTGGCGGGGGGGTCCCTTACGAGCAGTACTTC. Its translation is CASSLWEVGGGVPYEQYF.

This clone was found once. The same CDR3 is also encoded by other DNA sequences in this sample. The chain recombines TRBV5-1 with TRBJ2-5, with D possibly being TRBD2 (7 bases). This CDR3 has 15 residues. Looked up from germline, CDR1 is SGHRS and CDR2 is YFSETQ. Trimming took 0 bases from V and 2 from J, leaving 11 bases between them. The CDR3 loop reads CASSLAGGVQETQYF. The DNA for the CDR3 is TGCGCCAGCAGCTTGGCGGGGGGCGTGCAAGAGACCCAGTACTTC.

V and J are TRBV18 and TRBJ1-2; D gene unclear. In germline, CDR1 is KGHSH, CDR2 LQKENI. The CDR3 is 16 amino acids. Trimming pared 5 bases from V and 4 bases from J, leaving 20 bases between. CDR3 nucleotides: TGTGCCAGCTCAGTCGGCCAGGCCCTCATCGGCTATGGCTACACCTTC. It codes for CASSVGQALIGYGYTF.

This clone was recorded a few times. This chain joins TRBV18 and TRBJ1-2; weak D call: TRBD1 (5 bases). Germline-derived CDR1 and CDR2 are KGHSH and LQKENI. The CDR3 is made up of 12 amino acids. V was pared by 5 bases and J by 7 bases, with 11 bases between. CDR3 loop: CASSTSGGGYTF. The CDR3, as DNA: TGTGCCAGCTCAACCAGCGGGGGTGGCTACACCTTC.

The chain carries TRBV7-6 and TRBJ2-2; D is possibly TRBD1 (6 bases). Trimming stripped 6 bases from V and 0 bases from J, with 20 bases between. Germline-derived CDR1 and CDR2 are SGHVS and FNYEAQ. The CDR3 is made up of 18 amino acids. This CDR3 reads CASSLAWGRGPNTGELFF. CDR3 DNA sequence: TGTGCCAGCAGTTTGGCATGGGGCAGGGGCCCGAACACCGGGGAGCTGTTTTTT.

CDR3 residues: CASSYLRGRGQTEAFF. The DNA for the CDR3 is TGTGCCAGTAGTTACCTTCGGGGCAGGGGGCAAACTGAAGCTTTCTTT. The rearrangement links TRBV19 to TRBJ1-1; 8 nucleotides align to TRBD1. This CDR3 is built from 16 residues. Germline assignment: CDR1 LNHDA and CDR2 SQIVND (reference sequence). J gave up 5 bases and V 5 bases, and 13 bases lay outside the gene matches.

Comment on this clone: One junction end does not reproduce the germline sequence, and a read error may be involved. The gene calls are TRBV6-2 or TRBV6-3 and TRBJ2-5, with TRBD2 matching 11 bases. Per germline, CDR1 MNHEY and CDR2 SVGEGT. The CDR3 length is 14 residues. The CDR3 DNA reads as TGTGCCAGCAGTTACTCGATGCTAGCGGGGGGCCTCAACTTC. Amino acid sequence: CASSYSMLAGGLNF.

V usage is TRBV27 and J usage is TRBJ2-7, with D uncertain. V gave up 0 bases and J gave up 5 bases, with 11 bases separating them. CDR3 size: 14 residues. From germline, CDR1 is MNHEY and CDR2 SMNVEV (reference sequence). CDR3 loop: CASSLSASVHEQYF. DNA of the CDR3: TGTGCCAGCAGTTTATCTGCGTCGGTACACGAGCAGTACTTC.

The V and J genes are TRBV7-8 and TRBJ1-2, with 10 bases fitting TRBD1. Trimming at V came to 5 bases and at J to 1 base, leaving 16 bases not matched to a gene. The V gene's germline CDR1 is SGHVS and CDR2 FQNEAQ. The length of the CDR3 is 19 residues. The CDR3 loop reads CASSPLTGGPLRDNYGYTF. The CDR3 region has the DNA TGTGCCAGCAGCCCGCTGACAGGGGGCCCTCTACGGGATAACTATGGCTACACCTTC.

The V call is TRBV19, the J call TRBJ2-5, with D maybe TRBD2 (6 bases). This CDR3 spans 14 amino acids. V was shortened by 6 bases and J by 5 bases, with 16 bases between the two germline ends. Germline CDR1 is LNHDA and CDR2 is SQIVND (reference sequence). The CDR3 DNA sequence: TGTGCCAGTAGGGTCGCCGGGGGTGGGGAGACCCAGTACTTC. It is translated as CASRVAGGGETQYF.

V and J are TRBV14 and TRBJ1-3; the D gene is possibly TRBD1 (5 bases). Germline loops: CDR1 SGHDN, CDR2 FVKESK. Trimming removed 0 bases at V and 4 bases at J, with 10 bases between. The CDR3 has 15 amino acids. The CDR3 reads CASSQETGPGNTIYF. The DNA for the CDR3 is TGTGCCAGCAGCCAAGAAACAGGACCGGGAAACACCATATATTTT.

This rearrangement joins TRBV19 to TRBJ2-5; 12 nucleotides align to TRBD2. Germline values: CDR1 LNHDA, CDR2 SQIVND (reference sequence). CDR3 length equals 16 residues. The trim removed 4 bases at V and 4 bases at J, leaving 7 bases unmatched. Here the CDR3 DNA reads TGTGCCAGTAGTAAGGGGCTAGCGGGGGGGAGAGAGACCCAGTACTTC. Residues: CASSKGLAGGRETQYF.